What follows are 13 T cell receptor beta chains derived from one specimen sequenced in a study of human T cells and chemical hapten exposure. Time point denoted: patch test 1, 2 weeks after DPC sensitization. The treatment: therapeutic diphenylcyclopropenone sensitization with weekly scalp DPC. TCRdb fed the RACE reads into MiXCR, producing one record per CDR3 protein. The sample records tens of thousands of distinct CDR3 sequences, 9.8% being singletons. This specimen consisted of whole blood, obtained in connection with sensitization to the hapten diphenylcyclopropenone (DPC). Receptors originate from a woman in her thirties or forties with alopecia areata. Some clones in this sample may be carry-over from other donors' samples.

This clonotype was observed at least ten times. V usage is TRBV19 and J usage is TRBJ2-3; 8 nucleotides match TRBD1. The length of the CDR3 is 16 residues. Per germline, CDR1 LNHDA and CDR2 SQIVND (reference sequence). Trimming took 0 bases from V and 4 from J; bases not matched to a gene: 6. Written as DNA, the CDR3 is TGTGCCAGTAGTATAGAGGGCAGGGGGCCTTCAGATACGCAGTATTTT. Protein: CASSIEGRGPSDTQYF.

The gene calls are TRBV11-2 and TRBJ1-5, with 10 bases lining up with TRBD1. Germline CDR1 reads SGHAT; CDR2 reads FQNNGV. The CDR3 is made up of 18 amino acids. Losses at the gene ends were 1 base for V and 0 bases for J; bases not matched to a gene: 6. The CDR3 nucleotides are TGTGCCAGCAGCTTAGGGAGGGACAGGGGATTTAGCAATCAGCCCCAGCATTTT. It is translated as CASSLGRDRGFSNQPQHF.

The sample holds many counts of this clonotype. The chain is built from TRBV10-3 and TRBJ2-1; the D gene is possibly TRBD2 (5 bases). The germline V gene has CDR1 ENHRY and CDR2 SYGVKD. V was pared by 6 bases and J by 8 bases, with 11 bases between. This CDR3 has 12 amino acids. CDR3 nucleotide sequence: TGTGCCATCAGCGGGGAATGGGATGAGCAGTTCTTC. Encoded protein: CAISGEWDEQFF.

J is TRBJ2-4 and V is TRBV12-3 or TRBV12-4; D remains ambiguous. The CDR3 is 16 amino acids. The germline V and J ends were trimmed by 1 base and 1 base, with 11 bases remaining between them. The CDR3 sequence is CASSLVPGAAKNIQYF. In DNA form, the CDR3 reads TGTGCCAGCAGTTTAGTCCCGGGTGCTGCCAAAAACATTCAGTACTTC.

This clonotype appeared a few times. V usage is TRBV6-6 and J usage is TRBJ2-1; D may be TRBD1 (7 bases). This CDR3 region has 18 residues. V was clipped by 6 bases and J by 5 bases, with 26 bases between them. Per the germline V gene, CDR1 is MNHNY and CDR2 is SVGAGI (reference sequence). CDR3 protein: CASSSYFATRGVNNEQFF. CDR3 sequence (DNA): TGTGCCAGCAGCAGTTATTTCGCCACCAGGGGGGTGAACAATGAGCAGTTCTTC.

This chain joins TRBV5-6 and TRBJ1-1; D uncertain. Germline assignment: CDR1 SGHDT and CDR2 YYEEEE. This CDR3 is built from 14 residues. V lost 1 base to trimming and J lost 11 bases, with 18 bases between them. CDR3 sequence: CASSLHLGPGGAFF. For the CDR3, the DNA is TGTGCCAGCAGCTTGCATCTTGGGCCCGGAGGGGCTTTCTTT.

V and J are TRBV14 and TRBJ2-2; D not certain. V shed 2 bases and J shed 1 base, with 8 bases lying between them. The CDR3 runs to 15 residues. The germline CDR1 and CDR2 sequences are SGHDN and FVKESK. The CDR3: CASSQNNLNTGELFF. CDR3 sequence (DNA): TGTGCCAGCAGCCAAAATAATCTGAACACCGGGGAGCTGTTTTTT.

This clonotype was recorded at least ten times. The chain recombines TRBV5-1 with TRBJ2-3, with D maybe TRBD1 (5 bases). The length of the CDR3 is 12 residues. The ends were cut back, 5 bases at V and 6 bases at J, with 10 bases in the middle. The V gene's germline CDR1 is SGHRS and CDR2 YFSETQ. The CDR3 bases are TGCGCCAGCAGTCTATGGGGCGATACGCAGTATTTT. This translates into CASSLWGDTQYF.

The sample holds many counts of this clonotype. CDR3 in amino acids: CASSSVEVQYF. CDR3 bases: TGTGCCAGCAGTTCCGTAGAGGTCCAGTACTTC. J is TRBJ2-5 and V is TRBV7-9; D unclear. Trimming took off 6 bases at V and 10 bases at J, with 12 bases between the two ends. This CDR3 contains 11 residues. Germline CDR1 is SEHNR and CDR2 is FQNEAQ (reference sequence).

This clonotype was detected only a few times. The V and J genes are TRBV10-3 and TRBJ1-2, with D perhaps matching TRBD1 (6 bases). The CDR3 extends over 13 amino acids. Trimming stripped 10 bases from V and 0 bases from J, with 12 bases between. Germline-derived CDR1 and CDR2 are ENHRY and SYGVKD. The CDR3 DNA reads TGTGCCAACCGGGACACTGCTAACTATGGCTACACCTTC. Amino acids: CANRDTANYGYTF.

CDR3 nucleotide sequence: TGTGCCAGCAGCCGCGGGACACACGAATCACCCCTCCACTTT. It encodes CASSRGTHESPLHF. The chain has TRBV7-3 and TRBJ1-6; weak D call: TRBD1 (6 bases). Trimming took off 5 bases at V and 10 bases at J, with 15 bases between the two ends. Germline loops: CDR1 SGHTA, CDR2 FQGTGA. This CDR3 comprises 14 residues.

The chain carries TRBV6-2 or TRBV6-3 and TRBJ1-6; 7 bases are shared with TRBD1. V trimming: 0 bases; J trimming: 7 bases; junction bases outside the gene matches: 9. The germline V gene has CDR1 MNHEY and CDR2 SVGEGT. The CDR3 loop spans 17 amino acids. In nucleotides, the CDR3 is TGTGCCAGCAGTTACTCCACGCTAGGGGGCACGAATTCACCCCTCCACTTT. Encoded protein: CASSYSTLGGTNSPLHF.

The chain has TRBV18 and TRBJ2-5, with D uncertain. V was shortened by 2 bases and J by 2 bases, with 3 bases between the two germline ends. The CDR3 runs to 12 residues. Germline CDR1 is KGHSH and CDR2 is LQKENI. CDR3 coding DNA: TGTGCCAGCTCACCAACTCAAGAGACCCAGTACTTC. Translation: CASSPTQETQYF. Variable domain in full (rest from reference TRBV18 and TRBJ2-5): NAGVMQNPRHLVRRRGQEARLRCSPMKGHSHVYWYRQLPEEGLKFMVYLQKENIIDESGMPKERFSAEFPKEGPSILRIQQVVRGDSAAYFCASSPTQETQYFGPGTRLLVL.